This T cell receptor (beta chain) stems from a study of blood T cell repertoires in COVID-19. Whole-study context: Acute-phase and convalescent COVID-19 samples originated in the United States, Italy and Spain. In each case, the material was cDNA or gDNA derived from T cells, B-cell-depleted T cells, or PBMCs.

V lost 8 bases and J 0 bases, leaving 10 bases between the germline ends. Germline lookup yields CDR1 LNHDA and CDR2 SQIVND (reference sequence). This CDR3 has 13 amino acids. Study processing details: How many nucleated cells were present was estimated from reference gene primer amplification. The method was immunoSEQ multiplex PCR; TCRdb's version includes in-frame clones alone and lacks a portion of them. V, J and clone size are taken as reported in that table, and D and trimming were inferred from the DNA itself. Altogether 170,000 or so clones are present, about 89% being singletons, with the ten largest covering approximately 2%.

The gene calls are TRBV19 and TRBJ1-1, with D hard to call. The TCR comes from a man aged 18-30 years who had recovered from COVID-19. Input material: peripheral blood. CDR3 bases: TGTGCCAGTTCCGGGGTGGTGAACACTGAAGCTTTCTTT. Protein product: CASSGVVNTEAFF. The full variable domain, with the rest looked up from reference TRBV19 and TRBJ1-1, is DGGITQSPKYLFRKEGQNVTLSCEQNLNHDAMYWYRQDPGQGLRLIYYSQIVNDFQKGDIAEGYSVSREKKESFPLTVTSAQKNPTAFYLCASSGVVNTEAFFGQGTRLTVV.